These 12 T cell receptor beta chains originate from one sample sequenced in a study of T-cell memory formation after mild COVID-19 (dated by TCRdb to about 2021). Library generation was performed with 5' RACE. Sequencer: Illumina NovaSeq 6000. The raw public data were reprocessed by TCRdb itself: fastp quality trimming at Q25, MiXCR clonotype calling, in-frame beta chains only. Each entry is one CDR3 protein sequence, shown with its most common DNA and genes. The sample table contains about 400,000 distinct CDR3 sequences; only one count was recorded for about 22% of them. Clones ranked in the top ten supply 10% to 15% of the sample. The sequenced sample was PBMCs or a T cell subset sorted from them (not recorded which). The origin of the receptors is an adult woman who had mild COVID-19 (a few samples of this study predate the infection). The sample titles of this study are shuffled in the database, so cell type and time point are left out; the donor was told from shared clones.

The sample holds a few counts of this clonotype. For the CDR3, the DNA is TGCAGCGTTGCAGGGTTGGATGGCTACACCTTC. Translating gives CSVAGLDGYTF. The rearrangement links TRBV29-1 to TRBJ1-2, with D possibly being TRBD1 (5 bases). Trimming took 4 bases from V and 6 from J, leaving 9 bases between them. Germline assignment: CDR1 SQVTM and CDR2 ANQGSEA. The CDR3 length is 11 residues.

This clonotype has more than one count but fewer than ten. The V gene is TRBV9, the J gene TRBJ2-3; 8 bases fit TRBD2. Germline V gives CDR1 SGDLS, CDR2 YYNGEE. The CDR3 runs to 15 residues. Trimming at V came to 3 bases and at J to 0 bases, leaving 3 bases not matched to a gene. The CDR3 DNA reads TGTGCCAGCAGCGACGGGGGGGTCAGCACAGATACGCAGTATTTT. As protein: CASSDGGVSTDTQYF.

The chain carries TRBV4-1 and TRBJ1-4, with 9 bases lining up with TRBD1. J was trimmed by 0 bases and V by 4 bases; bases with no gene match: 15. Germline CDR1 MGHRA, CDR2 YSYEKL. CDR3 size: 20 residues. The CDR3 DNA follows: TGCGCCAGCAGCCGGACAGGGGACGCGATGGCATTTGCAACTAATGAAAAACTGTTTTTT. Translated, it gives CASSRTGDAMAFATNEKLFF.

CDR3 protein: CSARPIQRSQETQYF. In DNA form, the CDR3 reads TGCAGTGCTAGACCCATCCAGCGGTCCCAAGAGACCCAGTACTTC. The rearrangement links TRBV20-1 to TRBJ2-5; tentative D call: TRBD2 (5 bases). The CDR3 contains 15 residues. Looked up from germline, CDR1 is DFQATT and CDR2 is SNEGSKA (reference sequence). Trimming shortened V by 2 bases and J by 1 base, and 14 bases separated the two germline ends.

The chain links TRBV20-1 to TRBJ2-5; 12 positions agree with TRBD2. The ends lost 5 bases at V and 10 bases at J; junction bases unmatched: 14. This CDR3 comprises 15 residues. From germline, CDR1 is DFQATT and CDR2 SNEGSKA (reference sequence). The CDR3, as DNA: TGCAGTGCTCCACCGACTAGCGGGAGCATTGGGGGCCAGTACTTC. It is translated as CSAPPTSGSIGGQYF.

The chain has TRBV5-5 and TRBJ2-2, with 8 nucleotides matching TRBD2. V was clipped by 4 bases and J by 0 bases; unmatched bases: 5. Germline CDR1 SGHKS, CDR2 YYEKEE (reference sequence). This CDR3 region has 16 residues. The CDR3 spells CASSPGLEANTGELFF. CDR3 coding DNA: TGTGCCAGCAGCCCGGGACTAGAGGCGAACACCGGGGAGCTGTTTTTT.

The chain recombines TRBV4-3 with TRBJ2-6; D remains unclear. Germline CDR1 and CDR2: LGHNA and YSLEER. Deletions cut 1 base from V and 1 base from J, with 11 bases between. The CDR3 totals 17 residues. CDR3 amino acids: CASSQGTGPSGANVLTF. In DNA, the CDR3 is TGCGCCAGCAGCCAAGGGACGGGTCCTTCTGGGGCCAACGTCCTGACTTTC.

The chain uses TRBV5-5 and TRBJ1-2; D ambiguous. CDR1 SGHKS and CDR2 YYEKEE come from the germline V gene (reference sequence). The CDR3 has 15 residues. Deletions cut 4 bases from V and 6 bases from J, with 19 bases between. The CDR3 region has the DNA TGTGCCAGCAGCCCTCCTCGGTTGTTCCCCGATGGCTACACCTTC. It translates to CASSPPRLFPDGYTF.

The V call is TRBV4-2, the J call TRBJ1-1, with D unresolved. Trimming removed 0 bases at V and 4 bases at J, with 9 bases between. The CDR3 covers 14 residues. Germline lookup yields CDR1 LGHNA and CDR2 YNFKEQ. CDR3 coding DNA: TGTGCCAGCAGCCAAGACAATCGTCGCACTGAAGCTTTCTTT. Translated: CASSQDNRRTEAFF.

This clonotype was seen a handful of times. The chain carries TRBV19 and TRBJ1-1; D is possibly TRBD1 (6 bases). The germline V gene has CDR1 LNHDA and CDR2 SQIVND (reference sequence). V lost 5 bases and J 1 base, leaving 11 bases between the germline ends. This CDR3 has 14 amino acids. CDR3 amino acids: CASSEQGRNTEAFF. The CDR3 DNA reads TGTGCCAGTAGTGAACAGGGCCGGAACACTGAAGCTTTCTTT.

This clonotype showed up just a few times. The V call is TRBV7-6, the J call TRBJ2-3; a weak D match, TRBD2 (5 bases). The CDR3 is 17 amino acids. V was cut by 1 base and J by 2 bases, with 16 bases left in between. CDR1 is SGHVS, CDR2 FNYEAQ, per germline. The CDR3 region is CASSLEGEGGPTDTQYF. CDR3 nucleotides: TGTGCCAGCAGCTTAGAGGGCGAAGGAGGCCCCACAGATACGCAGTATTTT.

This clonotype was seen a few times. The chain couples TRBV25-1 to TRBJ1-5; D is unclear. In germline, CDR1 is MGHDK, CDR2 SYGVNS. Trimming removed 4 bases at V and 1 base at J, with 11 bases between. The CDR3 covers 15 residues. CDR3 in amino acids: CASSGSGWSNQPQHF. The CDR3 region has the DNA TGTGCCAGCAGTGGTTCAGGTTGGAGCAATCAGCCCCAGCATTTT. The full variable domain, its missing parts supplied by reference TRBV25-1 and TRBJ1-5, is EADIYQTPRYLVIGTGKKITLECSQTMGHDKMYWYQQDPGMELHLIHYSYGVNSTEKGDLSSESTVSRIRTEHFPLTLESARPSHTSQYLCASSGSGWSNQPQHFGDGTRLSIL.